This T cell receptor (beta chain) was recovered during a study of T cells after yellow fever vaccination. Template-switching 5'RACE yielded the TCR cDNA; a universal primer site and UMIs were added in the process. Using its own MiXCR run on the 5' RACE reads, TCRdb lists one record per CDR3 protein. The data show 600,000 to 750,000 distinct CDR3 sequences, 9% to 15% seen once. Study-level findings and limits: A small proportion of clonotypes was detected in both the CD4 and CD8 compartments. The study re-detected most primary-vaccination clones after the booster (under 97% CD4, approximately 88% CD8). The secondary T-cell response peaked on day 5, not day 15, but was weaker.

As concerns this clonotype: Antigen unknown.

V lost 1 base, J lost 8 bases, and 9 bases stayed unmatched. Germline assignment: CDR1 SGHTA and CDR2 FQGNSA. The CDR3 runs 16 residues. The material was PBMCs, obtained on the day of the yellow fever booster vaccination. This sequence was found in a man aged 25-45 years who received the YFV17D yellow fever vaccine. This chain connects TRBV7-2 to TRBJ2-1; 9 nucleotides agree with TRBD2. DNA of the CDR3: TGTGCCAGCAGCTTAGGGGTTGCGGGAGGGCTAGATGAGCAGTTCTTC. This sequence encodes CASSLGVAGGLDEQFF.